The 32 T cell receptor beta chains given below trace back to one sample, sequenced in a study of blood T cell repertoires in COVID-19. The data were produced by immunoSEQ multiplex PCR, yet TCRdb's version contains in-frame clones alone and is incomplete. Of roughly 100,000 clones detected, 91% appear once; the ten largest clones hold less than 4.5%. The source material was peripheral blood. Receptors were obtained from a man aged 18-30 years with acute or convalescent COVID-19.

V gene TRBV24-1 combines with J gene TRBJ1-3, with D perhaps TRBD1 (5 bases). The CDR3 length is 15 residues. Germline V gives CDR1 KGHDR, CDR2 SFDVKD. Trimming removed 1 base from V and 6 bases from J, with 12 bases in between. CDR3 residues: CATSDFWGRVNTIYF. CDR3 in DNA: TGTGCCACCAGTGATTTTTGGGGCAGGGTAAACACCATATATTTT.

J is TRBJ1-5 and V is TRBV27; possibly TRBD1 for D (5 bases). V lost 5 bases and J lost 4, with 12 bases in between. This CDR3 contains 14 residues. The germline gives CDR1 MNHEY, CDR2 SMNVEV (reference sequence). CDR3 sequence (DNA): TGTGCCAGCAGTACCCGACAGTGGAATCAGCCCCAGCATTTT. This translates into CASSTRQWNQPQHF.

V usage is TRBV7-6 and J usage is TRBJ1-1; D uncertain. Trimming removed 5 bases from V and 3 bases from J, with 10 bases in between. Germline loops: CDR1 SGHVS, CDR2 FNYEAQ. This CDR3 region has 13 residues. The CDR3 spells CASSAEQHTEAFF. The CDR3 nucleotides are TGTGCCAGCAGCGCCGAACAGCACACTGAAGCTTTCTTT.

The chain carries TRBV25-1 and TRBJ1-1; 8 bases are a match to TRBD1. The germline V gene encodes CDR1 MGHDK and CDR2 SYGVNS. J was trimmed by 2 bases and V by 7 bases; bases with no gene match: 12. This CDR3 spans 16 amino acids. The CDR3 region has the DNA TGTGCCAGCACTCACAGGACAGGGAATGGAAACACTGAAGCTTTCTTT. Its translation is CASTHRTGNGNTEAFF. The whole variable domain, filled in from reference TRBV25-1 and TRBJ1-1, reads EADIYQTPRYLVIGTGKKITLECSQTMGHDKMYWYQQDPGMELHLIHYSYGVNSTEKGDLSSESTVSRIRTEHFPLTLESARPSHTSQYLCASTHRTGNGNTEAFFGQGTRLTVV.

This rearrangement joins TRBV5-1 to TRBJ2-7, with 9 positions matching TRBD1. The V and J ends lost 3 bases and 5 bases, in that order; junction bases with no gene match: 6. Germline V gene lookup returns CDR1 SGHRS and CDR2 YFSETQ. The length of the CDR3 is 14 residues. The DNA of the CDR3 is TGCGCCAGCAGCTGGGGGACAGGGTGGGACGAGCAGTACTTC. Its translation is CASSWGTGWDEQYF.

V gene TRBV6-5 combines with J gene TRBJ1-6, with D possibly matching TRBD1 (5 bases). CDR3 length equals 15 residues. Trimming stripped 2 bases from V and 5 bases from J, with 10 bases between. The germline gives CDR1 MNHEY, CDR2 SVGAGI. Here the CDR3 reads CASSYGSGNNSPLHF. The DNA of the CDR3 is TGTGCCAGCAGTTACGGGTCAGGGAATAATTCACCCCTCCACTTT.

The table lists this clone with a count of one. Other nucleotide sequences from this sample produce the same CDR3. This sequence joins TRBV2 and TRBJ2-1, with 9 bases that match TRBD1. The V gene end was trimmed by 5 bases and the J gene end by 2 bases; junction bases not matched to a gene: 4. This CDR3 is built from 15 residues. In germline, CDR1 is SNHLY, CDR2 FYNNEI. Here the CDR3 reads CASSTGTGTYNEQFF. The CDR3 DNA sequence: TGTGCCAGCAGTACCGGGACAGGGACCTACAATGAGCAGTTCTTC.

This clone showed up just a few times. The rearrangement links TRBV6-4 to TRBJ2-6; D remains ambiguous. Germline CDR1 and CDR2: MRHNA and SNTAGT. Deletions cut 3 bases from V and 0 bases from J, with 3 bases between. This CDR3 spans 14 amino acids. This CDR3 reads CASSESSGANVLTF. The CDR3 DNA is TGTGCCAGCAGTGAGAGCTCTGGGGCCAACGTCCTGACTTTC.

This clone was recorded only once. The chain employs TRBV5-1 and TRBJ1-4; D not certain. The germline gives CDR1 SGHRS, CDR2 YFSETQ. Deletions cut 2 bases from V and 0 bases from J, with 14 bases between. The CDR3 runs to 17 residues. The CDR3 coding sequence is TGCGCCAGCAGCTTAGGGAGGGCGGTTGCAACTAATGAAAAACTGTTTTTT. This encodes CASSLGRAVATNEKLFF.

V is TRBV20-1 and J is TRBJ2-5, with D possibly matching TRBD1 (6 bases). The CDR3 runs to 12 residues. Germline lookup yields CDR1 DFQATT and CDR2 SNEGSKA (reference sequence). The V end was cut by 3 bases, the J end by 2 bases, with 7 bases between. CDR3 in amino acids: CSASQGQETQYF. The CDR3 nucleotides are TGCAGTGCTAGTCAGGGGCAAGAGACCCAGTACTTC.

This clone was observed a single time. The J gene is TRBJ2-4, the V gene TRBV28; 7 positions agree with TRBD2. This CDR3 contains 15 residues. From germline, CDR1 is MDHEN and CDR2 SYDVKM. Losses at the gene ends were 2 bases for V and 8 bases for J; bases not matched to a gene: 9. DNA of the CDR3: TGTGCCAGCAGTTTAGGCGGGGCGGGAGCGGACATTCAGTACTTC. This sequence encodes CASSLGGAGADIQYF.

CDR3 in amino acids: CASSVGGLGTEAFF. CDR3 in DNA: TGCGCCAGCAGCGTAGGGGGCTTGGGCACTGAAGCTTTCTTT. The rearrangement joins TRBV5-1 to TRBJ1-1; TRBD1 agrees at 7 bases. The CDR3 runs to 14 residues. Trimming took 4 bases from V and 4 from J; bases not matched to a gene: 7. Germline values: CDR1 SGHRS, CDR2 YFSETQ.

In DNA form, the CDR3 reads TGTGCCAGCAGCCAAGATGGCCCAGGGAGGAGGATGACTGAAGCTTTCTTT. Protein product: CASSQDGPGRRMTEAFF. The gene calls are TRBV14 and TRBJ1-1; the D gene is possibly TRBD1 (5 bases). Trimming took off 0 bases at V and 5 bases at J, with 19 bases between the two ends. The CDR3 extends over 17 amino acids. Germline CDR1 and CDR2: SGHDN and FVKESK.

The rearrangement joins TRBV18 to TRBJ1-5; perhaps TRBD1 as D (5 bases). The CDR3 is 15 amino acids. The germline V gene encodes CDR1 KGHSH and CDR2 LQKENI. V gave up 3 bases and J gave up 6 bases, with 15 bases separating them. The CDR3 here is CASSPGQSGGQPQHF. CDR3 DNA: TGTGCCAGCTCACCGGGGCAATCCGGGGGTCAGCCCCAGCATTTT. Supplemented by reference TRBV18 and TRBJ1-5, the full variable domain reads NAGVMQNPRHLVRRRGQEARLRCSPMKGHSHVYWYRQLPEEGLKFMVYLQKENIIDESGMPKERFSAEFPKEGPSILRIQQVVRGDSAAYFCASSPGQSGGQPQHFGDGTRLSIL.

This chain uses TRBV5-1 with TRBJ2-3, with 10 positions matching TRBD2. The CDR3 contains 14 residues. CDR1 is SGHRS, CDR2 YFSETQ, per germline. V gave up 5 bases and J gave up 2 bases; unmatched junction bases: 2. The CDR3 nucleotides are TGCGCCAGCAGACTAGCGGGGAACACAGATACGCAGTATTTT. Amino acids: CASRLAGNTDTQYF.

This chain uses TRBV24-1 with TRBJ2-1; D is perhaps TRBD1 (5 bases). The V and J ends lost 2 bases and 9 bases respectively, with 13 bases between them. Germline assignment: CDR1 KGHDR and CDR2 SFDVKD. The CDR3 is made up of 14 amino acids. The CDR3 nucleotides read TGTGCCACCAGTGATTCTCCCCAGGGAAGTGAGCAGTTCTTC. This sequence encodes CATSDSPQGSEQFF.

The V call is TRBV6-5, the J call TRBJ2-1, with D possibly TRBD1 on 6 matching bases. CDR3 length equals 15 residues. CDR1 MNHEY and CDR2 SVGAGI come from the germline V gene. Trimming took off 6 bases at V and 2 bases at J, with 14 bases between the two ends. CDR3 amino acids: CASRDTTGPYNEQFF. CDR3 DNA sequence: TGTGCCAGCAGAGATACGACAGGTCCCTACAATGAGCAGTTCTTC.

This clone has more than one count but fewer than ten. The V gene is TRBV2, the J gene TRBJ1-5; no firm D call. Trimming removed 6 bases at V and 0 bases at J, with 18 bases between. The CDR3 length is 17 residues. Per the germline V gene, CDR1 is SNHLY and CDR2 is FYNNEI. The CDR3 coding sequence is TGTGCCAGCAGGGAGGCAGGTGGTTTTTATAGCAATCAGCCCCAGCATTTT. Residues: CASREAGGFYSNQPQHF. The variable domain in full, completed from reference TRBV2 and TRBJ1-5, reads EPEVTQTPSHQVTQMGQEVILRCVPISNHLYFYWYRQILGQKVEFLVSFYNNEISEKSEIFDDQFSVERPDGSNFTLKIRSTKLEDSAMYFCASREAGGFYSNQPQHFGDGTRLSIL.

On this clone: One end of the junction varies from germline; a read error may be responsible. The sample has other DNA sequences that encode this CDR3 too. This chain's CDR3 is CASKAGQGLSGPLIYGYTF. The CDR3 DNA reads TGTGCCAGTAAGGCGGGACAGGGGCTCTCCGGACCTCTAATCTATGGCTATACCTTC. The chain links TRBV19 to TRBJ1-2, with 10 bases that match TRBD1. Germline V CDR1 and CDR2: LNHDA, SQIVND (reference sequence). CDR3 length equals 19 residues. The full variable domain, its missing parts supplied by reference TRBV19 and TRBJ1-2, is DGGITQSPKYLFRKEGQNVTLSCEQNLNHDAMYWYRQDPGQGLRLIYYSQIVNDFQKGDIAEGYSVSREKKESFPLTVTSAQKNPTAFYLCASKAGQGLSGPLIYGYTFGSGTRLTVV.

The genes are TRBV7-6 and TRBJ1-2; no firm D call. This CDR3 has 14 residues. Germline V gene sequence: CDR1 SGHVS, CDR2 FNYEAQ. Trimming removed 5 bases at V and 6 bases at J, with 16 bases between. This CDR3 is CASSPIAPVHGYTF. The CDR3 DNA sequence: TGTGCCAGCAGCCCTATTGCCCCGGTTCATGGCTACACCTTC. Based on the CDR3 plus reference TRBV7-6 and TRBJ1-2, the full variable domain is GAGVSQSPRYKVTKRGQDVALRCDPISGHVSLYWYRQALGQGPEFLTYFNYEAQQDKSGLPNDRFSAERPEGSISTLTIQRTEQRDSAMYRCASSPIAPVHGYTFGSGTRLTVV.

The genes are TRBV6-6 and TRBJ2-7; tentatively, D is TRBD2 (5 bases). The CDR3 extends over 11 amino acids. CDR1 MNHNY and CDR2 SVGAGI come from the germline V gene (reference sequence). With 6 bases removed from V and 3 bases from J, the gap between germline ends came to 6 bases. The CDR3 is CASRGVYEQYF. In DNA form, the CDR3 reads TGTGCCAGCAGGGGAGTCTACGAGCAGTACTTC.

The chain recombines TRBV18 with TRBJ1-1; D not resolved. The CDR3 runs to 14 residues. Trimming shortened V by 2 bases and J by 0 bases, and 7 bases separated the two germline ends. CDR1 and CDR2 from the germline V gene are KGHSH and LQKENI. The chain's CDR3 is CASSPESLNTEAFF. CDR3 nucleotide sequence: TGTGCCAGCTCACCAGAGAGTTTGAACACTGAAGCTTTCTTT.

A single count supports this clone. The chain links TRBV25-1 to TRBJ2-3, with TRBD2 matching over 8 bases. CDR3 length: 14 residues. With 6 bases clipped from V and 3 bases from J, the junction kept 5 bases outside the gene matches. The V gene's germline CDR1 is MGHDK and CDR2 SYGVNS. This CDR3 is CASSARGGTDTQYF. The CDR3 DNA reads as TGTGCCAGCAGCGCCCGGGGGGGGACAGATACGCAGTATTTT.

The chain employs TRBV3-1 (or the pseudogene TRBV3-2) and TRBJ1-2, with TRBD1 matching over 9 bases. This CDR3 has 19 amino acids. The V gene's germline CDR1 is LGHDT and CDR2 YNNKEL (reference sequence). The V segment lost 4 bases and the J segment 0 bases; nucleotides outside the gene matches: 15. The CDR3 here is CASSLSFRDRAITNYGYTF. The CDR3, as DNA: TGTGCCAGCAGCCTGAGCTTCCGGGACAGGGCTATTACTAACTATGGCTACACCTTC.

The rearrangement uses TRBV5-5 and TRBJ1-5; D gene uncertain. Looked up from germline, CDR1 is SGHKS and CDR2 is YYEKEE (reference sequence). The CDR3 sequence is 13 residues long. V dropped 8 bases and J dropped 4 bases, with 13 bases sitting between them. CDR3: CARLEEGNQPQHF. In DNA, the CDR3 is TGTGCCAGGCTGGAGGAGGGAAATCAGCCCCAGCATTTT.

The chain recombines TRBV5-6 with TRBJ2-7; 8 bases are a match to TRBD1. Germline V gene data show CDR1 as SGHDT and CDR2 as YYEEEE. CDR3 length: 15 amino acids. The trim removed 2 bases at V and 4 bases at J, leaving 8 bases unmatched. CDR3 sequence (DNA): TGTGCCAGCAGCTTTTTAGGACAGGGCTATTACGAGCAGTACTTC. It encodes CASSFLGQGYYEQYF.

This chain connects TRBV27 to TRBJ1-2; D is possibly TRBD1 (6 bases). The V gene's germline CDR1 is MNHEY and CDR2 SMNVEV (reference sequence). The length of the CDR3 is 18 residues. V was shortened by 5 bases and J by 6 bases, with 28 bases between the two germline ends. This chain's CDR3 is CASSPYHDRSLPKDGYTF. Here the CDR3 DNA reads TGTGCCAGCAGTCCTTACCATGACAGGTCACTTCCTAAGGATGGCTACACCTTC.

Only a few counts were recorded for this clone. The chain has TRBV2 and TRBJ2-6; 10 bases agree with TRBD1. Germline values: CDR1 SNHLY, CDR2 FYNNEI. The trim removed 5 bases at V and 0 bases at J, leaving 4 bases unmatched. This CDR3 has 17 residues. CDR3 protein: CASSLGTGVSGANVLTF. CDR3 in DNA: TGTGCCAGCAGTTTAGGGACAGGGGTCTCTGGGGCCAACGTCCTGACTTTC.

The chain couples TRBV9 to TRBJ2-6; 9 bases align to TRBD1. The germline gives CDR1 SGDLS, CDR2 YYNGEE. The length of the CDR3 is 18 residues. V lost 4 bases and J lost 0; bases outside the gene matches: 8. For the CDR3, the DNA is TGTGCCAGCAGCTTCGGGACAGGGATTAGCTCTGGGGCCAACGTCCTGACTTTC. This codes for CASSFGTGISSGANVLTF.

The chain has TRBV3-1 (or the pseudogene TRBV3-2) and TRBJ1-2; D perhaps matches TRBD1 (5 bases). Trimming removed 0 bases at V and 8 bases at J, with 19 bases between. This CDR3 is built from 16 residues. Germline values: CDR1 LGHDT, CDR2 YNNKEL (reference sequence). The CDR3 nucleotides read TGTGCCAGCAGCCAAGATGGGGTCAGGGCCTACGCCGGCTACACCTTC. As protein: CASSQDGVRAYAGYTF.

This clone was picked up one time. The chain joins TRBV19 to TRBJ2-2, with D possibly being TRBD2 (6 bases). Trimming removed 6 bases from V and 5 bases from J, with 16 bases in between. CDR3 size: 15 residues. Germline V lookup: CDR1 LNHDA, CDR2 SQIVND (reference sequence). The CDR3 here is CASRTTSIGTGELFF. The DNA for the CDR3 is TGTGCCAGTAGGACGACTAGTATAGGAACCGGGGAGCTGTTTTTT.

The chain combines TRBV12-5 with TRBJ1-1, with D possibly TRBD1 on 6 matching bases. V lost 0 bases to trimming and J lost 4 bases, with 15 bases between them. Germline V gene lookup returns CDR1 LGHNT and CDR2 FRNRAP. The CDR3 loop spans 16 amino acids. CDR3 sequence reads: CASGLVAGAGGTEAFF. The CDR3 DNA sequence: TGTGCTAGTGGTTTGGTAGCGGGGGCGGGTGGCACTGAAGCTTTCTTT.